The T cell receptor beta chain under discussion was sequenced for a study of cytomegalovirus exposure and HLA in healthy donors. V lost 2 bases and J lost 8, with 10 bases in between. The CDR3 contains 12 residues. Germline V lookup: CDR1 GTSNPN, CDR2 SVGIG (reference sequence). The PCR ran on 60 Vbeta and 13 Jbeta primers. TCRdb's copy holds only in-frame clones and misses some; the assay was immunoSEQ multiplex PCR. The data contain fewer than 200,000 clones, more than 75% of them singletons. Findings and limits, study-wide: Later analysis showed TCR association rates varying by HLA locus, highest for DRB1 and lowest for HLA-C. TCR beta V- and J-gene trimming was later associated with a missense DCLRE1C variant. Common viral pathogens (according to a later analysis) appeared linked to several of the most significant clusters.

As regards this clone: Its cognate antigen is unknown.

The receptor was derived from a young woman in good health and CMV-seropositive. The gene calls are TRBV30 and TRBJ2-1; D is unclear. The sequencing input was PBMCs. The CDR3 sequence is CAWSRIEDEQFF. The CDR3, as DNA: TGTGCCTGGAGTCGCATTGAGGATGAGCAGTTCTTC.